These T cell receptor beta chains were read from a single sample in a study of response to subunit inactivated influenza vaccine. TCRdb itself ran the RT-PCR reads through MiXCR, one entry per CDR3 protein. Here the sample spans about 150,000 distinct CDR3 sequences, around a tenth being singletons. Specimen: CD8+ T cells sorted from PBMCs, collected less than 25 months after vaccination. All receptors come from a man aged 50 to 69 who received an inactivated influenza vaccine. Each CDR3 is given with its conserved first and last residue. Each record gives: J gene, clone size, V gene, D gene, CDR3 DNA, CDR3 protein. A D gene is named only where the DNA matches it firmly. A clone size is listed for some rows: how often the clone was seen (once, few, many), or a class if it is expanded.

TRBJ1-2	.	TRBV20-1	.	TGCAGTGCTAGAAAAAACCGGGCCGACCTCTATGGCTACACCTTC	CSARKNRADLYGYTF
TRBJ1-4	many	TRBV28	TRBD1	TGTGCCAGCAGTTGGGGACAGGGGAATGAAAAACTGTTTTTT	CASSWGQGNEKLFF
TRBJ1-5	many	TRBV7-9	.	TGTGCCAGCAGCTTAGGAAATAGCAATCAGCCCCAGCATTTT	CASSLGNSNQPQHF
TRBJ2-7	few	TRBV12-3/TRBV12-4	.	TGTGCCAGCAGCCCTACGGTGGGCAATTCCTACGAGCAGTACTTC	CASSPTVGNSYEQYF
TRBJ2-3	many	TRBV25-1	.	TGTGCCAGCAGTGAGTTAGCGGCTTCTAGCACAGATACGCAGTATTTT	CASSELAASSTDTQYF
TRBJ2-1	few	TRBV11-2	TRBD1	TGTGCCAGCAGCCTGGGACAGGGGGCAGGATACAATGAGCAGTTCTTC	CASSLGQGAGYNEQFF
TRBJ2-7	.	TRBV5-6	.	TGTGCCAGCAGCCCCGGCGTCCTCTGCGAGCAGTACTTC	CASSPGVLCEQYF
TRBJ2-5	.	TRBV28	.	TGTGCCAGCAGTTTCGTGGAGTCGGGGTACCAAGAGACCCAGTACTTC	CASSFVESGYQETQYF
TRBJ2-7	many	TRBV20-1	TRBD1	TGCAGTGCTAGAAGGACAGGGGGAGGATACGAGCAGTACTTC	CSARRTGGGYEQYF
TRBJ2-7	.	TRBV11-2	TRBD1	TGTGCCAGCAGTGTGGACAGGGGTCAGTACGAGCAGTACTTC	CASSVDRGQYEQYF
TRBJ2-7	.	TRBV4-1	.	TGCGCCAGCAGCCAAGATGCTGGTCAGGGGCTATTCTACGAGCAGTACTTC	CASSQDAGQGLFYEQYF
TRBJ2-1	.	TRBV6-5	.	TGTGCCAGCAGTTACCGGACAGTGCATGAGCAGTTCTTC	CASSYRTVHEQFF
TRBJ2-5	.	TRBV9	.	TGTGCCAGCAGCACCCCAGGGGTTTGGGAGACCCAGTACTTC	CASSTPGVWETQYF
TRBJ2-7	few	TRBV12-3/TRBV12-4	.	TGTGCCAGCAGTTTAAGTCGGGCCGAGCAGTACTTC	CASSLSRAEQYF
TRBJ2-7	.	TRBV29-1	.	TGCAGCTCCTGGTTCTCGGGCGAGCAGTACTTC	CSSWFSGEQYF
TRBJ2-1	few	TRBV14	.	TGTGCCAGCAGCCGGACGCCTTACAATGAGCAGTTCTTC	CASSRTPYNEQFF
TRBJ1-1	few	TRBV25-1	.	TGTGCCAGCAGTGAATCCTACAACTCGGGCACTGAAGCTTTCTTT	CASSESYNSGTEAFF
TRBJ2-5	many	TRBV2	.	TGTGCCAGCAGTCCAACCTCCGGGGAGACCCAGTACTTC	CASSPTSGETQYF
TRBJ2-7	many	TRBV20-1	.	TGCAGTGCTAGAGATATGGGTTTCTCCTACGAGCAGTACTTC	CSARDMGFSYEQYF
TRBJ2-7	many	TRBV12-3/TRBV12-4	TRBD2	TGTGCCAGCAGTGGACTAGCGGGGGGCCTCTCCTACGAGCAGTACTTC	CASSGLAGGLSYEQYF
TRBJ2-7	few	TRBV7-9	.	TGTGCCAGCAGCTCTTGGTCGCCCTCCTACGAGCAGTACTTC	CASSSWSPSYEQYF
TRBJ1-1	few	TRBV5-6	.	TGTGCCAGCAGCTTGGACGAGAGCTGGGTCACTGAAGCTTTCTTT	CASSLDESWVTEAFF
TRBJ2-4	few	TRBV6-1	.	TGTGCCAGCAGCCCCGATTGGGGGGCCGGCATTCAGTACTTC	CASSPDWGAGIQYF
TRBJ2-7	.	TRBV6-5	.	TGTGCCAGCAGTTACTCGATGGGAGAGTTCTACGAGCAGTACTTC	CASSYSMGEFYEQYF
TRBJ2-1	many	TRBV7-9	.	TGTGCCAGCAGCTCCAGGGACTCTGCTCAGGGCTATGAGCAGTTCTTC	CASSSRDSAQGYEQFF
TRBJ2-7	few	TRBV2	TRBD2	TGTGCCAGCATCTCTAGCGGGGACCCCTACGAGCAGTACTTC	CASISSGDPYEQYF
TRBJ2-7	.	TRBV12-3/TRBV12-4	TRBD1	TGTGCCAGCAGGTTCGGGCAGGGGGTAGCCTACGAGCAGTACTTC	CASRFGQGVAYEQYF
TRBJ2-2	.	TRBV27	.	TGTGCCAGCAGTGGGTCTCTTGGCACCAGGGAGCTGTTTTTT	CASSGSLGTRELFF